This T cell receptor (beta chain) emerged from a study of cytomegalovirus exposure and HLA in healthy donors. Produced via immunoSEQ multiplex PCR; TCRdb's table is partial and in-frame only. Of around 220,000 clones listed, almost 90% were seen once; the top ten hold roughly 3%. Input material: PBMCs. This TCR was sampled from a woman younger than 30 in good health and CMV-seronegative.

The CDR3 sequence: CASSDTPGQVSNEQFF. The CDR3 nucleotides read TGTGCCAGCAGCGATACTCCGGGACAGGTCTCCAATGAGCAGTTCTTC. The gene calls are TRBV9 and TRBJ2-1; 8 bases line up with TRBD1. CDR1 SGDLS and CDR2 YYNGEE come from the germline V gene. The V gene end was trimmed by 3 bases and the J gene end by 6 bases; junction bases not matched to a gene: 11. CDR3 length: 16 residues.